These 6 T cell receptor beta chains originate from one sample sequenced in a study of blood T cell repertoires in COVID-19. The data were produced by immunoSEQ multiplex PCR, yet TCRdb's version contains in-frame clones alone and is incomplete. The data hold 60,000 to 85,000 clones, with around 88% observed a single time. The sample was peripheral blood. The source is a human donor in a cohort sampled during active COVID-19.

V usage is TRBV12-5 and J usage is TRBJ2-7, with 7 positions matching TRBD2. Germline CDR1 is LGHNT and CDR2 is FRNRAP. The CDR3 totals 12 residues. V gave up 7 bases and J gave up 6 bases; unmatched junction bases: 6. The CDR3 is CASDPGGGEQYF. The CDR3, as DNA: TGTGCTAGTGACCCTGGGGGGGGCGAGCAGTACTTC. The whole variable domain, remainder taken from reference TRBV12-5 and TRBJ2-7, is DARVTQTPRHKVTEMGQEVTMRCQPILGHNTVFWYRQTMMQGLELLAYFRNRAPLDDSGMPKDRFSAEMPDATLATLKIQPSEPRDSAVYFCASDPGGGEQYFGPGTRLTVT.

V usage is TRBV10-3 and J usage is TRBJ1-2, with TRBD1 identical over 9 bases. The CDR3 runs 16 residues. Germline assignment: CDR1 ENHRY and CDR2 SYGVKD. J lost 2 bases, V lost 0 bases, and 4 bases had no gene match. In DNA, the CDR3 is TGTGCCATCAGTGAGTCGTTGACAGGGGGAAACTATGGCTACACCTTC. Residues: CAISESLTGGNYGYTF.

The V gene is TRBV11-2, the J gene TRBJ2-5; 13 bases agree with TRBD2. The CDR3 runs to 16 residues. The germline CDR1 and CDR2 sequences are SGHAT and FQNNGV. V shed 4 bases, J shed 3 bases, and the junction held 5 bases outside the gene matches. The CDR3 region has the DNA TGTGCCAGCAGCTCGACTAGCGGGGGGCGGAAAGAGACCCAGTACTTC. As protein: CASSSTSGGRKETQYF.

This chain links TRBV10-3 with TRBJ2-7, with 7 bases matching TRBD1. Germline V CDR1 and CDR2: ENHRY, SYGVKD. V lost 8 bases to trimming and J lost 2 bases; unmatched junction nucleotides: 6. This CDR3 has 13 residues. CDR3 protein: CAISGTATYEQYF. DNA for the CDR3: TGTGCCATCTCCGGGACAGCCACCTACGAGCAGTACTTC.

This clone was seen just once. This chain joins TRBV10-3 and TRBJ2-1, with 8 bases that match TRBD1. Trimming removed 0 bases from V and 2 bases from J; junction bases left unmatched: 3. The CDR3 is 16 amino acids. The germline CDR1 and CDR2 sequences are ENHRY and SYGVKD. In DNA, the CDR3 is TGTGCCATCAGTGAGTCGAGGGACAGGACCTACAATGAGCAGTTCTTC. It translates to CAISESRDRTYNEQFF.

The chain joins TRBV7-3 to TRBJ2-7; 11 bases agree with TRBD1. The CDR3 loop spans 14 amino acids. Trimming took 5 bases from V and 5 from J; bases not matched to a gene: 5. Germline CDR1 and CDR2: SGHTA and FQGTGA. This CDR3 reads CASSPGQGVHEQYF. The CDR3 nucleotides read TGTGCCAGCAGCCCGGGACAGGGGGTCCACGAGCAGTACTTC.